This T cell receptor (beta chain) was documented in a study of T cell changes during pregnancy in multiple sclerosis (dated by TCRdb to about 2019). Context from the whole study: Changes in the T cell repertoire over the course of pregnancy were examined in this study in women with multiple sclerosis.

Turning to this clone: Which antigen it targets is not known. One base away there is no much larger clone; base qualities are not given.

The CDR1 and CDR2 encoded by the germline V gene are SGHRS and YFSETQ. At the junction V is shortened by 4 bases and J by 4 bases, with 12 bases in between. From the cysteine through the phenylalanine, the CDR3 covers 13 amino acids. Only the CDR3 portion is preserved as DNA: 39 bases, with reading frame beginning at the first base. Receptor libraries were prepared by the immunoSEQ multiplex PCR assay. Sourced from immuneACCESS, this table was stored by TCRdb with only in-frame sequences that have V and J called. A share of the clones is absent; for the studies checked, an unresolved V gene accounts for under half, and the remainder has no known explanation. In all, the sample holds 60,000 to 70,000 clones, and 91% of those were seen once. The ten top clones hold about 2.2% of the sample.

The chain couples TRBV5-1 to TRBJ2-7, and possibly TRBD2, on 6 matching bases. The sequence was collected from a female donor in good health, enrolled as a control in a pregnancy study. The sequenced sample was peripheral blood, obtained in the third trimester of pregnancy. The CDR3 region: CASSPGGIYEQYF. The DNA sequence reads TGCGCCAGCAGCCCCGGGGGAATTTACGAGCAGTACTTC.